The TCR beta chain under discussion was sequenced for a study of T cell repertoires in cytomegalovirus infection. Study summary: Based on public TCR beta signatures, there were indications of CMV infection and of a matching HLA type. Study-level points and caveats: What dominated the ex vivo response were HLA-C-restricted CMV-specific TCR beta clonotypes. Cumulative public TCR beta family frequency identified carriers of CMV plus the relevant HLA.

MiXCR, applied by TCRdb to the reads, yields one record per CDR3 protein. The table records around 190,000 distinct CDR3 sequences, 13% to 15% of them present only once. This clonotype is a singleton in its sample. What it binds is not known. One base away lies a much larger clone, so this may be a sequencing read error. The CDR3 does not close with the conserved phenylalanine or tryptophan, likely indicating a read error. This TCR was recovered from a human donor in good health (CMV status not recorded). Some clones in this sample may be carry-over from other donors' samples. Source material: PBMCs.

The CDR3 coding sequence is TGTGCCAGCAGCACCCAGGGCGGGAGGGCCAACGAGCAGTACTGC. This sequence encodes CASSTQGGRANEQYC. The chain combines TRBV7-9 with TRBJ2-7; 9 nucleotides line up with TRBD2. Germline values: CDR1 SEHNR, CDR2 FQNEAQ (reference sequence). The ends lost 5 bases at V and 5 bases at J; junction bases unmatched: 10. The CDR3 has 15 amino acids.